The rows below give T cell receptor beta chains drawn from one sample of a study of CD4+ T cells in melanoma. Sequencing used immunoSEQ multiplex PCR; TCRdb keeps in-frame clones, though not all of them. The sample yields fewer than 20,000 clones, more than 70% seen once. The sample was cells from a culture (not recorded whether cultured in vitro). These receptor sequences come from a human donor with melanoma. CDR3s include the opening cysteine and the closing phenylalanine or tryptophan. Fields, in order: J gene, CDR3 length, clone size, V gene, D gene, CDR3 DNA, CDR3 protein. D genes are given only for firm matches. Size is omitted from some rows. Given values are once, few, many or a class for expanded clones.

TRBJ2-7,13,few,TRBV11-1,-,TGTGCCAGCAGCTTTTACCTATCCGGCGAGCAGTACTTC,CASSFYLSGEQYF
TRBJ1-6,15,-,TRBV6-1,TRBD1,TGTGCCAGCAGCGGCGCCGGGACAGGGGCAGTGCCCCTCCACTTT,CASSGAGTGAVPLHF
TRBJ1-6,15,-,TRBV9,TRBD1,TGTGCCAGCAGCGCGACAGGGTTGAACAATTCACCCCTCCACTTT,CASSATGLNNSPLHF
TRBJ2-7,11,few,TRBV6-5,-,TGTGCCAGCAAAGGGGGAGGAGAGCAGTACTTC,CASKGGGEQYF
TRBJ1-2,12,-,TRBV6-5,-,TGTGCCAGCAGTTCCGGGACCCTGAGTTACACCTTC,CASSSGTLSYTF
TRBJ2-4,14,-,TRBV28,TRBD1,TGTGCCAGCAGTCCAGGGGGTATAAGAAACATTCAGTACTTC,CASSPGGIRNIQYF
TRBJ2-1,14,-,TRBV7-3,-,TGTGCCAGCAGCCGGGGCCCCTCCTACAATGAGCAGTTCTTC,CASSRGPSYNEQFF
TRBJ1-4,13,-,TRBV27,-,TGTGCCAGCAGTTTACAGGGAAGTGAAAAACTGTTTTTT,CASSLQGSEKLFF
TRBJ2-7,16,once,TRBV6-1,TRBD2,TGTGCCAGCAGTGCCCATGGGACTAGCGGGGATTACGAGCAGTACTTC,CASSAHGTSGDYEQYF
TRBJ1-2,14,-,TRBV6-6,TRBD1,TGTGCCAGCAGGCAACGGGACAGTAACTATGGCTACACCTTC,CASRQRDSNYGYTF
TRBJ1-4,15,few,TRBV2,-,TGTGCCAGCAGCCTCCCGGGGGCGGGGGAGGAAAAACTGTTTTTT,CASSLPGAGEEKLFF
TRBJ1-1,13,large,TRBV7-9,-,TGTGCCAGCAGCCCTGGGGCAGCTCCTGGGACTTTCTTT,CASSPGAAPGTFF
TRBJ2-7,17,-,TRBV21-1,-,TGTGCCAGCAGCAAAAGGGTGCATGGGAGGCCTATCTACGAGCAGTACTTC,CASSKRVHGRPIYEQYF
TRBJ2-3,12,-,TRBV18,-,TGTGCCAGCTCACCGTCGGACGTATTGCAGTATTTT,CASSPSDVLQYF
TRBJ1-1,14,few,TRBV2,-,TGTGCCAGCACCCAAACAAACGCGAACACTGAAGCTTTCTTT,CASTQTNANTEAFF
TRBJ1-4,14,once,TRBV7-9,TRBD1,TGTGCCAGCAGCTGGGGACAGGGCAGTGAAAAACTGTTTTTT,CASSWGQGSEKLFF
TRBJ1-5,15,-,TRBV6-6,-,TGTGCCAGCAGGGGAACAGGGACACATAATCAGCCCCAGCATTTT,CASRGTGTHNQPQHF
TRBJ1-5,14,medium-sized,TRBV7-2,-,TGTGCCAGCAGCTTAGAGATTAGCAATCAGCCCCAGCATTTT,CASSLEISNQPQHF
TRBJ1-2,13,-,TRBV6-5,-,TGTGCCAGCAGTCCGGGGAGGTTCCTTGGCTACACCTTC,CASSPGRFLGYTF
TRBJ1-1,15,-,TRBV6-5,-,TGTGCCACCTATCAGAATAGAAACGTGAACACTGAAGCTTTCTTT,CATYQNRNVNTEAFF
TRBJ1-2,13,-,TRBV9,-,TGTGCCAGCAGCTTCCCAGGGGTGGGCGGCTACACCTTC,CASSFPGVGGYTF
TRBJ2-1,15,-,TRBV7-9,TRBD2,TGTGCCAGCAGCTTACAGCGGGGGACTGGGGATGAGCAGTTCTTC,CASSLQRGTGDEQFF
TRBJ1-1,13,-,TRBV6-6,-,TGTGCCAGCAGTTACGAGTCGGACACTGAAGCTTCCTTT,CASSYESDTEASF
TRBJ1-2,14,few,TRBV18,-,TGTGCCAGCTCGTCAGAGAGTGGCGCCTATGGCTACACCTTC,CASSSESGAYGYTF
TRBJ2-4,15,few,TRBV2,TRBD2,TGTGCCAGCGGAGGACTAGGGCTAGCCAAAAACATTCAGTACTTC,CASGGLGLAKNIQYF
TRBJ1-3,12,-,TRBV6-6,-,TGTGCCAGCGGGACCTCTGGAAACACCATATATTTT,CASGTSGNTIYF
TRBJ2-5,13,-,TRBV11-2,-,TGTGCCAGCAGCTTACCAGGGTCGGAGACCCAGTACTTC,CASSLPGSETQYF
TRBJ2-2,13,-,TRBV5-4,-,TGTGCCAGCAACTCCCGAAACACCGGGGAGCTGTTTTTT,CASNSRNTGELFF
TRBJ1-5,14,-,TRBV27,TRBD1,TGTGCCAGCAGAAGGACAGGTTCAAATCAGCCCCAGCATTTT,CASRRTGSNQPQHF
TRBJ1-6,13,-,TRBV10-3,TRBD1,TGTGCCACGCTACAGGGGGATAGGATGGTCCTCCACTTT,CATLQGDRMVLHF
TRBJ2-7,15,-,TRBV19,TRBD1,TGTGCCAGTAGTCACCCCCGGGACAGGGGCCACGAGCAGTACTTC,CASSHPRDRGHEQYF
TRBJ2-3,15,-,TRBV30,-,TGTGCCTGGGACCGCGGGGCTTCAAGCACAGATACGCAGTATTTT,CAWDRGASSTDTQYF
TRBJ2-2,14,-,TRBV19,-,TGTGCCAGTAGGACGACCTCGAACACCGGGGAGCTGTTTTTT,CASRTTSNTGELFF
TRBJ1-1,15,-,TRBV25-1,TRBD1,TGTGCCAGCAGTTCAGGGGGCATACGACTCGCTGAAGCTTTCTTT,CASSSGGIRLAEAFF
TRBJ1-5,14,-,TRBV6-5,TRBD1,TGTGCCAGCGTTAGGGACAGCGGCTATCAGCCCCAGCATTTT,CASVRDSGYQPQHF
TRBJ2-1,13,-,TRBV6-1,-,TGTGCCAGCACTCACGGAGGGGGGGGAGTGCAGTTCTTC,CASTHGGGGVQFF
TRBJ1-1,14,-,TRBV2,-,TGTGCCAGCAGTCCGGGGGGGCCAACCACTGAAGCTTTCTTT,CASSPGGPTTEAFF
TRBJ2-7,13,few,TRBV30,-,TGTGCCTGGAGTGTAAACAGGGCCTACGAGCAGTACTTC,CAWSVNRAYEQYF
TRBJ2-7,13,once,TRBV10-3,-,TGTGCCATCAGTGAGTCTCGAACCTACGAGCAGTACTTC,CAISESRTYEQYF
TRBJ1-6,13,-,TRBV6-5,-,TGTGCCAGCAGTTACGGGAGGAGTTCACCCCTCCACTTT,CASSYGRSSPLHF
TRBJ2-7,12,-,TRBV6-6,-,TGTGCCAGCAGCCCACAGGGCTACGAGCAGTACTTC,CASSPQGYEQYF
TRBJ2-7,14,-,TRBV29-1,TRBD1,TGCAGCGGGGGACCGGGACAGAAAACCTACGAGCAGTACTTC,CSGGPGQKTYEQYF
TRBJ2-2,20,-,TRBV5-1,TRBD2,TGCGCCAGCAGCTTCGGCCTAGCGGGGGGACGCGAATCGAACACCGGGGAGCTGTTTTTT,CASSFGLAGGRESNTGELFF
TRBJ1-1,13,-,TRBV18,-,TGTGCCAGCTCATTCGACAGGACCACTGAAGCTTTCTTT,CASSFDRTTEAFF
TRBJ1-2,15,-,TRBV9,-,TGTGCCAGCAGCTCACAGGCCGCTGGCGGCTATGGCTACACCTTC,CASSSQAAGGYGYTF
TRBJ2-2,24,-,TRBV12-1,-,TGTGCCAGCAGCTTTGTCCCGGGGGACAGACAGAAACCAGCAATATACACGAACACCGGGGAGCTGTTTTTT,CASSFVPGDRQKPAIYTNTGELFF
TRBJ2-7,17,-,TRBV27,-,TGTGCCAGCAGTTTCTCGATCGTTGTGGGGGAGGAGTACGAGCAGTACTTC,CASSFSIVVGEEYEQYF